This TCR beta chain was recovered during a study of technical replicates of blood from a handful of donors. Assay used: immunoSEQ multiplex PCR; TCRdb lists only in-frame clones, some missing. The sample shows 72,000 or so clones, approximately 93% of them seen only once. With V trimmed by 5 bases and J by 0 bases, 8 bases remained unmatched. This CDR3 has 19 amino acids. CDR1 is SGHTA, CDR2 FQGTGA, per germline. The chain couples TRBV7-3 to TRBJ2-2; 14 bases are a match to TRBD2. Sequenced material: T cells isolated from PBMCs. This TCR was sampled from a human donor in good health. The CDR3 bases are TGTGCCAGCAGCATCATGGGACTAGCGGGAGTCGCGAACACCGGGGAGCTGTTTTTT. Protein sequence: CASSIMGLAGVANTGELFF.